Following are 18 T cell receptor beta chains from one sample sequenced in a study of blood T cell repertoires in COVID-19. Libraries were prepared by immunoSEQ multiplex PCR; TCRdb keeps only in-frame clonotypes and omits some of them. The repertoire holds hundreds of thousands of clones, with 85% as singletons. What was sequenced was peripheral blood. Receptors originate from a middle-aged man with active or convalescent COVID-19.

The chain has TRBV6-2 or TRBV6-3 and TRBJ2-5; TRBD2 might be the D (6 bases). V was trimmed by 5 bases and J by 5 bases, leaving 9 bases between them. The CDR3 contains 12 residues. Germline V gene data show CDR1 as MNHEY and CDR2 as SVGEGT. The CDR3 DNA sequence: TGTGCCAGCAGTCCCGGGAGCGAGACCCAGTACTTC. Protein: CASSPGSETQYF.

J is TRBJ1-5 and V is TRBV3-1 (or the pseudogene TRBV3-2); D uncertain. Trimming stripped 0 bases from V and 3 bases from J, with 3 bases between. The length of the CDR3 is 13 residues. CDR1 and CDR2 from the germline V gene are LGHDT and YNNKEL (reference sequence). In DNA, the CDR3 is TGTGCCAGCAGCCAAGACCTCAATCAGCCCCAGCATTTT. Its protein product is CASSQDLNQPQHF.

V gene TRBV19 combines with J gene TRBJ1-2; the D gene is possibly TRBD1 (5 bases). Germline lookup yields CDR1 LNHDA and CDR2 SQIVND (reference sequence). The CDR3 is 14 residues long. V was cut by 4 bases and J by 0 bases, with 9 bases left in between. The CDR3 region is CASSTTGSNYGYTF. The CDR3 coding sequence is TGTGCCAGTAGTACCACAGGTTCTAACTATGGCTACACCTTC.

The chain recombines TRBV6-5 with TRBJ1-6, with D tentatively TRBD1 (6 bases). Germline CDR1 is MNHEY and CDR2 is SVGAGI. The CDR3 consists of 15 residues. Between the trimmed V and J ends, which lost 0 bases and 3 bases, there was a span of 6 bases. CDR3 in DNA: TGTGCCAGCAGTTACTCGGACAGCTATAATTCACCCCTCCACTTT. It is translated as CASSYSDSYNSPLHF.

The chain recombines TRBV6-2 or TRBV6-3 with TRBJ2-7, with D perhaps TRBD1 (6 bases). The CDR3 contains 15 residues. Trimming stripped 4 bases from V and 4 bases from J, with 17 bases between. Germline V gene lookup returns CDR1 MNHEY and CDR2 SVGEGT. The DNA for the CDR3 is TGTGCCAGCAGTTCATCAAGGGGGTTGGATTACGAGCAGTACTTC. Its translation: CASSSSRGLDYEQYF.

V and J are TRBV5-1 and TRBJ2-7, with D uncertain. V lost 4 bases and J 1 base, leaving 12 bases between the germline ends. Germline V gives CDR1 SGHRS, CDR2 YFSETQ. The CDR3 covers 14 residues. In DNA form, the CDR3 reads TGCGCCAGCAGCGTCCAACCGGGTTCCTACGAGCAGTACTTC. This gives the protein CASSVQPGSYEQYF.

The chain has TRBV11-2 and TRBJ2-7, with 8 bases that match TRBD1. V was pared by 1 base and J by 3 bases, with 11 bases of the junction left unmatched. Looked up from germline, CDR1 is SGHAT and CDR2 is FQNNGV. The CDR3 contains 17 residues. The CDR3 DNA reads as TGTGCCAGCAGCTTAGGACCGCTAGGACAGGGATACTACGAGCAGTACTTC. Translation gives CASSLGPLGQGYYEQYF.

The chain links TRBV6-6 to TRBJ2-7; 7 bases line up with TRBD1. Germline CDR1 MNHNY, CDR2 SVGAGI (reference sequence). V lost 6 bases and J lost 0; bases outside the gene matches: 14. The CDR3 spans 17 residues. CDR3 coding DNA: TGTGCCAGCAGCCGAAGTGGACAGGCGAAGAGCTCCTACGAGCAGTACTTC. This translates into CASSRSGQAKSSYEQYF.

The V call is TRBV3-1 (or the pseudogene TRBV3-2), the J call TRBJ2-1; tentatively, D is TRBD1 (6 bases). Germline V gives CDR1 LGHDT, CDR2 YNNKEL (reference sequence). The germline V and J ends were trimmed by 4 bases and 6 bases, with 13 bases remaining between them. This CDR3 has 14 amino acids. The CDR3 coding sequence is TGTGCCAGCAGCCCAGGGGCTAGCTCCAATGAGCAGTTCTTC. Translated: CASSPGASSNEQFF.

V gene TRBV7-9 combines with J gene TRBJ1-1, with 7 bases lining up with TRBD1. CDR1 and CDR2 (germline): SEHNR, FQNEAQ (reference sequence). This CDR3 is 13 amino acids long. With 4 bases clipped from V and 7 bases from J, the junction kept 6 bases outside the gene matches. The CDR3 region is CASSSRQGDEAFF. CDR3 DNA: TGTGCCAGCAGCTCCCGACAGGGTGATGAAGCTTTCTTT.

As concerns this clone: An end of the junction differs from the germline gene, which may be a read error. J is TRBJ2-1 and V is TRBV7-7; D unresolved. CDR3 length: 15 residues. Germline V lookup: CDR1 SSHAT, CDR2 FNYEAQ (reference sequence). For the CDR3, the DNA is TGTGCTAGCAGCTTAGATTCGAGCGCCTTAAATGAGCAGTTCTTC. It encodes CASSLDSSALNEQFF.

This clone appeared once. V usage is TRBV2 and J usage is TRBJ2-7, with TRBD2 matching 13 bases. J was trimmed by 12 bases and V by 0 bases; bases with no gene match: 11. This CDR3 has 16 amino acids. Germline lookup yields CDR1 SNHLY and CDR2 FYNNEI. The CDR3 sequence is CASSEALMTSGRSGYF. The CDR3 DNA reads TGTGCCAGCAGTGAAGCGCTGATGACTAGCGGGAGGTCGGGGTACTTC. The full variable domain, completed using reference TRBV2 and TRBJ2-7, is EPEVTQTPSHQVTQMGQEVILRCVPISNHLYFYWYRQILGQKVEFLVSFYNNEISEKSEIFDDQFSVERPDGSNFTLKIRSTKLEDSAMYFCASSEALMTSGRSGYFGPGTRLTVT.

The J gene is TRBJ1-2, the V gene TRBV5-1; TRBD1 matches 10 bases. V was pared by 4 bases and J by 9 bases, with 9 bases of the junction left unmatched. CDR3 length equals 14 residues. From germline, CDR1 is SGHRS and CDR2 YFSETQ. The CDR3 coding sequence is TGCGCCAGCAGCCTTAAAGGACAGGGGGTCAGCTACACCTTC. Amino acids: CASSLKGQGVSYTF.

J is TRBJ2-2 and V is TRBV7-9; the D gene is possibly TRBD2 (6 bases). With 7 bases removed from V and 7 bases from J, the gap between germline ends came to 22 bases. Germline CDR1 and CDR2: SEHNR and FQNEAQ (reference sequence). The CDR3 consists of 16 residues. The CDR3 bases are TGTGCCAGCACCCCTCCCGGGAGTAGAGGCGACGGGGAGCTGTTTTTT. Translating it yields CASTPPGSRGDGELFF.

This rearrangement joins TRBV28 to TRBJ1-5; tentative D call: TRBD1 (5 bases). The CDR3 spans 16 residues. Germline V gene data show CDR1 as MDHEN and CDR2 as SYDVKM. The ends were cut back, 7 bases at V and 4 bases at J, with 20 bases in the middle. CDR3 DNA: TGTGCCAGCACGAGCCAGCGCCCAGGGCGGAATCAGCCCCAGCATTTT. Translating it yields CASTSQRPGRNQPQHF. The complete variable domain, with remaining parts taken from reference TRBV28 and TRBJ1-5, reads DVKVTQSSRYLVKRTGEKVFLECVQDMDHENMFWYRQDPGLGLRLIYFSYDVKMKEKGDIPEGYSVSREKKERFSLILESASTNQTSMYLCASTSQRPGRNQPQHFGDGTRLSIL.

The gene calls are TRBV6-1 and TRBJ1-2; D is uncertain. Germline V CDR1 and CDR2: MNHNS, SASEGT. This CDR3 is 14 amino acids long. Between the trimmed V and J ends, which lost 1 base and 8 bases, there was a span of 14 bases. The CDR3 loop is CASSEVSLSLGYTF. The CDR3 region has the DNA TGTGCCAGCAGTGAAGTATCTTTGAGCCTAGGCTACACCTTC.

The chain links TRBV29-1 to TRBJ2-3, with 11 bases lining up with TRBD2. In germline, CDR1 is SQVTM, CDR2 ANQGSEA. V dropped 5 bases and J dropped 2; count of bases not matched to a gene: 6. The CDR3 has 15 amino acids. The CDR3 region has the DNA TGCAGCGTTTCTAGCGGGAGGACCTCCACAGATACGCAGTATTTT. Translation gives CSVSSGRTSTDTQYF.

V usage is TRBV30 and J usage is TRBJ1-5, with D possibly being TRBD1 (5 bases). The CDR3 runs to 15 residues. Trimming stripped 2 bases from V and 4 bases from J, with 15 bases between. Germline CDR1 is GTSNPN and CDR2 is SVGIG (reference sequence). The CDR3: CAWSRGQGRNQPQHF. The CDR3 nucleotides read TGTGCCTGGAGTCGAGGCCAGGGTAGGAATCAGCCCCAGCATTTT.